This T cell receptor beta chain was identified in a study of blood T cell repertoires in COVID-19. Overall study: Sites in the United States, Italy and Spain provided acute and convalescent COVID-19 samples. In each case, the material was cDNA or gDNA derived from T cells, B-cell-depleted T cells, or PBMCs.

The table came from immunoSEQ multiplex PCR; TCRdb's copy has only in-frame clones and leaves some out. The sample includes 350,000 to 400,000 clones, approximately 90% of them seen just once. CDR3 length: 15 residues. Germline values: CDR1 SGHTA, CDR2 FQGTGA. The V end was cut by 1 base, the J end by 10 bases, with 14 bases between. The cohort comprised adults aged roughly 18 to 90 years residing in approximately 25 US areas. Two negative PCRs, clearance, or symptom resolution had been documented for recovered Cohort 3 donors. This clone was picked up a small number of times. Specimen: PBMCs or T cells enriched from blood (not recorded which). The sequence derives from a woman aged 18-30 years who had recovered from COVID-19. The rearrangement joins TRBV7-3 to TRBJ1-6; D not resolved. In DNA, the CDR3 is TGTGCCAGCAGCTTAAAATCAGGATCTGGGTCACCCCTCCACTTT. Translating gives CASSLKSGSGSPLHF.